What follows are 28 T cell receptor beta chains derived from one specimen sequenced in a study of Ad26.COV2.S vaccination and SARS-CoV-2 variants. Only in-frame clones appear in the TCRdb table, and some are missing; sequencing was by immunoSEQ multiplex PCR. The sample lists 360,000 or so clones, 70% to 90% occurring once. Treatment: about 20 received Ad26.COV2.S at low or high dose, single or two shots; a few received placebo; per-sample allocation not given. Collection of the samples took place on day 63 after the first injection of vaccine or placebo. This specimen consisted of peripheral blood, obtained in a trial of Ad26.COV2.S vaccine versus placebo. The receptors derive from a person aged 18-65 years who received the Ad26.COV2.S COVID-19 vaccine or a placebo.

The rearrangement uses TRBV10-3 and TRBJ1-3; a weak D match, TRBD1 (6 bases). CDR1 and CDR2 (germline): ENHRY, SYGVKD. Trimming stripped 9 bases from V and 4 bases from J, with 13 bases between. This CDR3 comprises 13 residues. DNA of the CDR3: TGTGCCATAAGGGGGGCGGCCGGAAACACCATATATTTT. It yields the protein CAIRGAAGNTIYF.

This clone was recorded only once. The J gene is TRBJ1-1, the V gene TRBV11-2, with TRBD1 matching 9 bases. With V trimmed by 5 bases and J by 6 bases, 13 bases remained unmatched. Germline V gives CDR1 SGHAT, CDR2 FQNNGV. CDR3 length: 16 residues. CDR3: CASSPLPTGGGSEAFF. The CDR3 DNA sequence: TGTGCCAGCAGCCCCTTGCCGACAGGGGGGGGTTCTGAAGCTTTCTTT.

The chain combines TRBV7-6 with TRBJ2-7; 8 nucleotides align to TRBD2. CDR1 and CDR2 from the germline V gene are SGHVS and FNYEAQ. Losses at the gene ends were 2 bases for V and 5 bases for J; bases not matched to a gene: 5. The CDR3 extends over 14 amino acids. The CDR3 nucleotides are TGTGCCAGCAGCTTACCAGCGGGAGCTCACGAGCAGTACTTC. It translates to CASSLPAGAHEQYF.

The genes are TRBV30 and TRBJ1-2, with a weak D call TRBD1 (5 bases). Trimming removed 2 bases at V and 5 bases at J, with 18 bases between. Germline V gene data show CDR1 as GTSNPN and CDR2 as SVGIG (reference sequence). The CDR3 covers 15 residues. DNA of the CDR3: TGTGCCTGGAGTTACGGGGCCACACTTCTTTATGGCTACACCTTC. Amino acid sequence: CAWSYGATLLYGYTF.

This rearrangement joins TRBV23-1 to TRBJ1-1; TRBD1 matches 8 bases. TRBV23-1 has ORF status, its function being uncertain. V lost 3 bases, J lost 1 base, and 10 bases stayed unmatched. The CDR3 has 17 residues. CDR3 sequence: CASSQNDRGKSNTEAFF. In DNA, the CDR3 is TGCGCCAGCAGTCAGAATGACAGGGGCAAATCGAACACTGAAGCTTTCTTT.

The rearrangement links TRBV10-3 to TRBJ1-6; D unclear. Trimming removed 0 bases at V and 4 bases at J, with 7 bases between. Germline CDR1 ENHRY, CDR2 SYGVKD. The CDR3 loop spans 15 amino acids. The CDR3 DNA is TGTGCCATCAGTGAGTCAAGGGAGTATAATTCACCCCTCCACTTT. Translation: CAISESREYNSPLHF.

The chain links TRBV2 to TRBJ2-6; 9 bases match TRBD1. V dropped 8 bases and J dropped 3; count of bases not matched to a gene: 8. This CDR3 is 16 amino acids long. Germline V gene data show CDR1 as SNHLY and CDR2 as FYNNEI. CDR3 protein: CASYEQGAGGANVLTF. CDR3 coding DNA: TGTGCCAGCTATGAACAGGGGGCGGGTGGGGCCAACGTCCTGACTTTC.

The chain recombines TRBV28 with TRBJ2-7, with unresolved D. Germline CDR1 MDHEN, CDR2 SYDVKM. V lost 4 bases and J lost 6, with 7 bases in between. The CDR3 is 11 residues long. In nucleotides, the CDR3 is TGTGCCAGCAGTTCGACAACCGAGCAGTACTTC. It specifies CASSSTTEQYF.

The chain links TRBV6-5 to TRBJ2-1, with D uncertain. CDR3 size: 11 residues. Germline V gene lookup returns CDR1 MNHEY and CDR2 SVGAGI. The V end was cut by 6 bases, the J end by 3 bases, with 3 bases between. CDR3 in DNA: TGTGCCAGCAGCCTCTACAATGAGCAGTTCTTC. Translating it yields CASSLYNEQFF.

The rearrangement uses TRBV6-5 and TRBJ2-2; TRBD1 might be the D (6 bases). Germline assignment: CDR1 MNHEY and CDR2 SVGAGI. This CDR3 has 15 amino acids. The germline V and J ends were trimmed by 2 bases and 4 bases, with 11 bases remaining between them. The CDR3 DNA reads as TGTGCCAGCAGTTACGACCAGGGGCGCACCGGGGAGCTGTTTTTT. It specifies CASSYDQGRTGELFF.

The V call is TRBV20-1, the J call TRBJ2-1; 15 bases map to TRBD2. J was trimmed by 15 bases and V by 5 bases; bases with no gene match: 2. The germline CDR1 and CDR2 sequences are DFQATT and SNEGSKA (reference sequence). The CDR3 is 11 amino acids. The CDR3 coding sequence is TGCAGTGCTCGGACTAGCGGGAGGGCGTTCTTC. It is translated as CSARTSGRAFF.

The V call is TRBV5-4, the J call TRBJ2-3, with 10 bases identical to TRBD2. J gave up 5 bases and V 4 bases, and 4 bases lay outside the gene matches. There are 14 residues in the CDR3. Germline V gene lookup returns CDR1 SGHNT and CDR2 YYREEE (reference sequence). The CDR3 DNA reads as TGTGCCAGCAGCGCTAGCGGGAGCCAAGATACGCAGTATTTT. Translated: CASSASGSQDTQYF. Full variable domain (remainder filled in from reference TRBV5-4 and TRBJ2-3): ETGVTQSPTHLIKTRGQQVTLRCSSQSGHNTVSWYQQALGQGPQFIFQYYREEENGRGNFPPRFSGLQFPNYSSELNVNALELDDSALYLCASSASGSQDTQYFGPGTRLTVL.

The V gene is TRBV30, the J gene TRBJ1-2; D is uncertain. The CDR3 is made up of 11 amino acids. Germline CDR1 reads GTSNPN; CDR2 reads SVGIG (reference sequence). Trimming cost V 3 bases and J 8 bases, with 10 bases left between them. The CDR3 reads CAWRQAGGYTF. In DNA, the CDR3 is TGTGCCTGGAGGCAAGCGGGGGGCTACACCTTC.

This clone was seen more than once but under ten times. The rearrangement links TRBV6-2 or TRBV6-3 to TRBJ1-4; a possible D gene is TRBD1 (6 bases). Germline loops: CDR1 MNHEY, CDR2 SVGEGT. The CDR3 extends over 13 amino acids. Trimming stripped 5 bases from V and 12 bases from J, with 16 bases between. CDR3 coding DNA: TGTGCCAGCAGTCGCACCGGAGGGGGAGAACTGTTTTTT. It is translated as CASSRTGGGELFF.

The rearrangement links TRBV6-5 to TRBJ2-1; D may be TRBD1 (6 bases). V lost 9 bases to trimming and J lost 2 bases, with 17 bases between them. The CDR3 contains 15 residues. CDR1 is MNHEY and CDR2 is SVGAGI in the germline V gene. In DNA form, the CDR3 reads TGTGCCAGTTCGACTCAGGGGCCAACCTACAATGAGCAGTTCTTC. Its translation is CASSTQGPTYNEQFF.

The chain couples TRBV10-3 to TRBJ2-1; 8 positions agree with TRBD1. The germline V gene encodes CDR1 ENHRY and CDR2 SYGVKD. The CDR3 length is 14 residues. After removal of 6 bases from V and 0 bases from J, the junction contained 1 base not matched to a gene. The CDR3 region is CAIRGQASYNEQFF. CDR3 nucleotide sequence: TGTGCCATCAGGGGACAGGCCTCCTACAATGAGCAGTTCTTC.

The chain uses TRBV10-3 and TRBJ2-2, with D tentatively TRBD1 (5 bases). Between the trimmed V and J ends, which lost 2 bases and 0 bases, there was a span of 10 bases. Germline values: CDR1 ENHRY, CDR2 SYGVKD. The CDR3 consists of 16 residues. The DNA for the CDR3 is TGTGCCATCAGTGAGCAGGGTGGGTCGAACACCGGGGAGCTGTTTTTT. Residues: CAISEQGGSNTGELFF.

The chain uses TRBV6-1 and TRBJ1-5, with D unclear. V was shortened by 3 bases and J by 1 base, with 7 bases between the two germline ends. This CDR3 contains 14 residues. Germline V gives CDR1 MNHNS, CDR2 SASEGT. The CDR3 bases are TGTGCCAGCAGTGAGCCAGGAAGCAATCAGCCCCAGCATTTT. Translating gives CASSEPGSNQPQHF.

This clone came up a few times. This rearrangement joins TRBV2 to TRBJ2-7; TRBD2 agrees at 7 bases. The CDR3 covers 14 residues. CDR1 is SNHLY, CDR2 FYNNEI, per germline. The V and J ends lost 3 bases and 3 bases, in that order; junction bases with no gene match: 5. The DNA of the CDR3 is TGTGCCAGCAGTGAGTGGACTAGGGACTACGAGCAGTACTTC. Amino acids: CASSEWTRDYEQYF.

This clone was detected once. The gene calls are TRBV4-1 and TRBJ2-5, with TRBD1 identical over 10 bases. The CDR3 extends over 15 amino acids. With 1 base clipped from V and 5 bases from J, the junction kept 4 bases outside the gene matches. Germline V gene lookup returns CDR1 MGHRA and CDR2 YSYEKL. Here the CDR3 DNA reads TGCGCCAGCAGCCAAGGGACAGGGGGGTGGGAGACCCAGTACTTC. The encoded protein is CASSQGTGGWETQYF.

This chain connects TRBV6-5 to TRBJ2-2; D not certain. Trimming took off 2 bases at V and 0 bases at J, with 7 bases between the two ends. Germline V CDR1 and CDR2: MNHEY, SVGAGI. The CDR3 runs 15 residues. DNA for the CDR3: TGTGCCAGCAGTTACGACCGATCGAACACCGGGGAGCTGTTTTTT. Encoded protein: CASSYDRSNTGELFF.

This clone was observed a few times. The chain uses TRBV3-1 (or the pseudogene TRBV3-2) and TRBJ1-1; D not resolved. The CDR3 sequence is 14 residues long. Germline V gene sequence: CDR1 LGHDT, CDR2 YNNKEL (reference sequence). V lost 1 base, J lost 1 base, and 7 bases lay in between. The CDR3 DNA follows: TGTGCCAGCAGCCAAGGTGAGGAGAACACTGAAGCTTTCTTT. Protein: CASSQGEENTEAFF.

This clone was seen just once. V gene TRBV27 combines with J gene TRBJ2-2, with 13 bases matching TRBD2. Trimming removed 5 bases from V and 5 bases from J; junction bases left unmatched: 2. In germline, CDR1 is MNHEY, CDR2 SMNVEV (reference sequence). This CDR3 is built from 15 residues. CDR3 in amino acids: CASSGLAGDTGELFF. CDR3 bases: TGTGCCAGCAGTGGACTAGCGGGAGATACCGGGGAGCTGTTTTTT.

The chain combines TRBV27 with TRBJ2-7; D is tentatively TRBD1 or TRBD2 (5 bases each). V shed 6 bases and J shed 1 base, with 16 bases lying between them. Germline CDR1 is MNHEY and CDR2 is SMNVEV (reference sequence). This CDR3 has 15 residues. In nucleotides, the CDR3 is TGTGCCAGCAGCGCCCTGGGGGACGGATCCTACGAGCAGTACTTC. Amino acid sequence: CASSALGDGSYEQYF.

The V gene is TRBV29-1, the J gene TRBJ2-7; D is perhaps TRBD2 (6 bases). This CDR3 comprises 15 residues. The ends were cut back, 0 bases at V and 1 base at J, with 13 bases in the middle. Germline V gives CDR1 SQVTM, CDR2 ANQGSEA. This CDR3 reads CSVEDSGSGSYEQYF. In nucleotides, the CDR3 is TGCAGCGTTGAAGATAGCGGCAGCGGGTCCTACGAGCAGTACTTC.

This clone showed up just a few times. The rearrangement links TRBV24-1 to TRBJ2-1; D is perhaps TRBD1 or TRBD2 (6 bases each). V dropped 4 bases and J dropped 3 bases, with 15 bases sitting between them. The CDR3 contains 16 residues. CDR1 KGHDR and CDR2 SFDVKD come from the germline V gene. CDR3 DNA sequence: TGTGCCACCAGTGACTCAACTAGGGGGGTCTACAATGAGCAGTTCTTC. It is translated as CATSDSTRGVYNEQFF.

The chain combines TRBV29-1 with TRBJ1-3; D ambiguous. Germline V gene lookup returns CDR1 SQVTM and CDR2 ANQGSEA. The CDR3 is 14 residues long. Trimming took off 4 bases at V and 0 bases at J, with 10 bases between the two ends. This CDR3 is CSVAIGSSGNTIYF. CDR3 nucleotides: TGCAGCGTTGCTATTGGTAGCTCTGGAAACACCATATATTTT. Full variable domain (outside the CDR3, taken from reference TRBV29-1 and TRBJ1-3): SAVISQKPSRDICQRGTSLTIQCQVDSQVTMMFWYRQQPGQSLTLIATANQGSEATYESGFVIDKFPISRPNLTFSTLTVSNMSPEDSSIYLCSVAIGSSGNTIYFGEGSWLTVV.

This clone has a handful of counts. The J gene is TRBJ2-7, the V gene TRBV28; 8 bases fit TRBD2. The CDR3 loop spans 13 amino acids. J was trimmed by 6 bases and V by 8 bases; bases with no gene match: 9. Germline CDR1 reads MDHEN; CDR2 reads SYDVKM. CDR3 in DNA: TGTGCCAGCTCTACGAGACGGGAGGGCGAGCAGTACTTC. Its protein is CASSTRREGEQYF.